This T cell receptor beta chain was identified during a study of regulatory T cells in long-lasting Graves disease. The time point is: newly diagnosed GD, antithyroid drugs for less than 3 months. RNA extracted from PBMCs served as the sequencing template. The CDR3 loop spans 15 amino acids. Trimming cost V 3 bases and J 5 bases; bases outside gene matches: 7. CDR1 MNHNS and CDR2 SASEGT come from the germline V gene. Both iRepertoire HTBI primers and Arm-PCR of CDR3 regions were used to build the TCR beta libraries. TCRdb analysed the multiplex PCR reads with MiXCR anew, one entry per CDR3 protein. Altogether 530,000 or so distinct CDR3 sequences are present, more than 15% being singletons, with the ten largest covering around 12%. This clonotype was detected ten times or more. These same data were also listed under a study on T cells in Graves' hyperthyroidism and ophthalmopathy.

This TCR came from a man aged 18 to 30 with Graves disease. The material was peripheral blood mononuclear cells (PBMCs), obtained at new diagnosis, from a patient treated with antithyroid drugs. The chain recombines TRBV6-1 with TRBJ1-5; 7 bases map to TRBD1. The DNA of the CDR3 is TGTGCCAGCAGTGATTGGAGGCAGGGGGATCAGCCCCAGCATTTT. The encoded protein is CASSDWRQGDQPQHF.